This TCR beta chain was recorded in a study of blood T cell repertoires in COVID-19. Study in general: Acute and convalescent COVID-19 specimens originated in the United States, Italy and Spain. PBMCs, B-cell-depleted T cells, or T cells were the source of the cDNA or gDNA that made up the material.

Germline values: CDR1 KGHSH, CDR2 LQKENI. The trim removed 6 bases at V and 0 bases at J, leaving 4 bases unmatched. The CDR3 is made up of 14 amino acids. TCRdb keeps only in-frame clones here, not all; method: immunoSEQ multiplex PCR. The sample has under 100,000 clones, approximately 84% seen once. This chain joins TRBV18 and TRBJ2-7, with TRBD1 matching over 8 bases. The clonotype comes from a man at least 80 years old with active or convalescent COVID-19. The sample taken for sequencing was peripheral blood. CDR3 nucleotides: TGTGCCAGCTCCAGGGACAGGAGCTCCTACGAGCAGTACTTC. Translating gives CASSRDRSSYEQYF.